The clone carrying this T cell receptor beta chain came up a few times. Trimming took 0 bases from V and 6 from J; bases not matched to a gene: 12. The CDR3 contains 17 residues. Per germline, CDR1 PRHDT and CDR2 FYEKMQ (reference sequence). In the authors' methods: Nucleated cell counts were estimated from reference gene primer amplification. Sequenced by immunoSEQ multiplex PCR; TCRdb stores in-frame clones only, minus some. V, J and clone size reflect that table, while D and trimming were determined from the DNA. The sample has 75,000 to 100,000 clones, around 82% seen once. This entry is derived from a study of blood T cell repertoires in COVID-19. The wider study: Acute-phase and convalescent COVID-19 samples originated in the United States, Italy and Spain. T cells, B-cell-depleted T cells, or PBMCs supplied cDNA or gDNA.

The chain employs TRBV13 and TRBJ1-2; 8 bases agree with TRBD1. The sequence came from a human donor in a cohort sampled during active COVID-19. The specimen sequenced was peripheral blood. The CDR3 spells CASSLGGTKQGDHGYTF. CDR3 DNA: TGTGCCAGCAGCTTAGGAGGGACAAAACAGGGGGATCATGGCTACACCTTC.